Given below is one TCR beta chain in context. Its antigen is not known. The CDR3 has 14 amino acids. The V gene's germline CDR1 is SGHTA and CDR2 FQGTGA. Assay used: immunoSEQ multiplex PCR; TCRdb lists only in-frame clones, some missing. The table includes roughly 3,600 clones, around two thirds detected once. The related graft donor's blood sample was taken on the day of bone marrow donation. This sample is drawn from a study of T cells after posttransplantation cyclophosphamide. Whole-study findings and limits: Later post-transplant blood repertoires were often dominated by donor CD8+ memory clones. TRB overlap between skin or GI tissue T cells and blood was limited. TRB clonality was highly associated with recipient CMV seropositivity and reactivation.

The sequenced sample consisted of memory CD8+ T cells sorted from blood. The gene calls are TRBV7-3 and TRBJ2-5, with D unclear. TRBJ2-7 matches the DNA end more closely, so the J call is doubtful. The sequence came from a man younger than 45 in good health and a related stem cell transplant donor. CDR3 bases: TGTGCCAGCAGCTTATCCGTTTCCTCCTACGAGCAGTACTTC. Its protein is CASSLSVSSYEQYF.